Detailed here is one T cell receptor beta chain. The antigen remains unidentified. The record originates from a study of T cell responses to AZD1222 COVID-19 vaccine. V lost 5 bases, J lost 5 bases, and 9 bases stayed unmatched. The CDR3 consists of 16 residues. Germline CDR1 and CDR2: SGHRS and YFSETQ. Notes on the study in general: CD4 TCRs linked to vaccination spanned spike, dominating at 160-218 and 743-854. Increased Spike-specific TCR breadth and depth were observed after two AZD1222 doses. The peak T cell response came first, and repertoires were sampled only after it.

The assay was immunoSEQ multiplex PCR, and TCRdb's table has in-frame clones only and misses some. The sample lists approximately 130,000 clones; 89% were seen once. The clonotype comes from an adult who received the AZD1222 COVID-19 vaccine. This sequence joins TRBV5-1 and TRBJ2-5; 13 bases are a match to TRBD2. This specimen was peripheral blood, taken 28 days after the second AZD1222 dose. DNA of the CDR3: TGCGCCAGCAGTTGGACTAGCGGGGGCTTAGAGGAGACCCAGTACTTC. Translation gives CASSWTSGGLEETQYF.